These 5 T cell receptor beta chains originate from one sample sequenced in a study of blood T cell repertoires in COVID-19 (dated by TCRdb to 2018 to 2021). Libraries came from the immunoSEQ multiplex PCR assay. In its TCRdb copy, this immuneACCESS table keeps in-frame sequences only and misses some clones. Where compared with another copy, unresolved V genes explain less than half of these, and the others have no known cause. The sample data list 130,000 to 150,000 clones, and almost 90% of these were observed just once. The ten most abundant clones make up 8% to 11% of the sample. Sequences were obtained from peripheral blood. These TCRs come from a man aged 45-60 years with active or convalescent COVID-19.

This chain joins TRBV11-2 and TRBJ1-1, with D possibly matching TRBD1 (5 bases). Trimming removed 3 bases at V and 1 base at J, with 18 bases between. Germline V gene sequence: CDR1 SGHAT, CDR2 FQNNGV. The CDR3 runs to 17 residues. CDR3 residues: CASSLPLWQGGNTEAFF. CDR3 in DNA: TGTGCCAGCAGCTTGCCCCTTTGGCAGGGTGGGAACACTGAAGCTTTCTTT. The full variable domain, in which reference TRBV11-2 and TRBJ1-1 provide the parts outside the CDR3, is EAGVAQSPRYKIIEKRQSVAFWCNPISGHATLYWYQQILGQGPKLLIQFQNNGVVDDSQLPKDRFSAERLKGVDSTLKIQPAKLEDSAVYLCASSLPLWQGGNTEAFFGQGTRLTVV.

The J gene is TRBJ2-2, the V gene TRBV19; TRBD2 aligns across 7 bases. The V and J ends lost 4 bases and 0 bases, in that order; junction bases with no gene match: 8. The CDR3 is 17 residues long. CDR1 and CDR2 from the germline V gene are LNHDA and SQIVND (reference sequence). The CDR3 reads CASSTRRGIANTGELFF. CDR3 bases: TGTGCCAGTAGTACCCGGCGGGGGATTGCGAACACCGGGGAGCTGTTTTTT.

The sample holds one count of this clone. The chain is built from TRBV5-1 and TRBJ2-5, with 7 positions matching TRBD1. The germline CDR1 and CDR2 sequences are SGHRS and YFSETQ. This CDR3 region has 16 residues. V gave up 2 bases and J gave up 2 bases; unmatched junction bases: 9. CDR3 sequence: CASSFGKGQSQETQYF. In DNA, the CDR3 is TGCGCCAGCAGCTTCGGAAAGGGACAGTCACAAGAGACCCAGTACTTC.

J is TRBJ2-1 and V is TRBV7-9, with TRBD2 as a possible D gene (5 bases). CDR3 length: 15 amino acids. Germline CDR1 is SEHNR and CDR2 is FQNEAQ (reference sequence). V was pared by 2 bases and J by 5 bases, with 13 bases between. Written as DNA, the CDR3 is TGTGCCAGCAGCTTATTTCCGGGATCCCACAATGAGCAGTTCTTC. Its protein product is CASSLFPGSHNEQFF.

This clone appeared a single time. Here the CDR3 DNA reads TGTGCCAGCAGTAAACTGGGACAGGGAGAGGGCATTCAGTACTTC. This gives the protein CASSKLGQGEGIQYF. The chain joins TRBV6-5 to TRBJ2-4; 9 bases match TRBD1. This CDR3 is 15 amino acids long. J lost 9 bases, V lost 5 bases, and 11 bases had no gene match. The germline V gene has CDR1 MNHEY and CDR2 SVGAGI.